These 5 T cell receptor beta chains were all obtained from the same sample, sequenced in a study of cytotoxic CD8 clonotypes in ibrutinib-treated CLL. Libraries were prepared by immunoSEQ multiplex PCR; TCRdb keeps only in-frame clonotypes and omits some of them. The sample lists 33,000 or so clones, approximately 48% occurring once. The sample consisted of PBMCs, taken before ibrutinib treatment. Every receptor here comes from a human donor with chronic lymphocytic leukemia.

The genes are TRBV5-1 and TRBJ2-1, with D possibly TRBD2 on 6 matching bases. This CDR3 has 14 amino acids. The ends were cut back, 4 bases at V and 1 base at J, with 9 bases in the middle. Germline-derived CDR1 and CDR2 are SGHRS and YFSETQ. CDR3 residues: CASSQGLSYNEQFF. CDR3 nucleotides: TGCGCCAGCAGCCAGGGACTTTCCTACAATGAGCAGTTCTTC. The whole variable domain, filled in from reference TRBV5-1 and TRBJ2-1, reads KAGVTQTPRYLIKTRGQQVTLSCSPISGHRSVSWYQQTPGQGLQFLFEYFSETQRNKGNFPGRFSGRQFSNSRSEMNVSTLELGDSALYLCASSQGLSYNEQFFGPGTRLTVL.

CDR3 protein: CASLGSNYGYTF. CDR3 DNA: TGTGCCAGCCTAGGATCGAACTATGGCTACACCTTC. The chain carries TRBV6-6 and TRBJ1-2; D gene ambiguous. There are 12 residues in the CDR3. V lost 8 bases to trimming and J lost 2 bases, with 9 bases between them. Per germline, CDR1 MNHNY and CDR2 SVGAGI (reference sequence).

J is TRBJ2-7 and V is TRBV4-1; D possibly corresponds to TRBD2 (7 bases). The CDR3 contains 16 residues. Germline V CDR1 and CDR2: MGHRA, YSYEKL. V lost 1 base and J lost 1, with 14 bases in between. CDR3 sequence reads: CASSQAGGGLSYEQYF. In DNA, the CDR3 is TGCGCCAGCAGCCAAGCGGGCGGGGGCCTATCCTACGAGCAGTACTTC.

The gene calls are TRBV4-1 and TRBJ1-2; D gene uncertain. This CDR3 comprises 14 residues. CDR1 is MGHRA and CDR2 is YSYEKL in the germline V gene. V gave up 2 bases and J gave up 5 bases, with 12 bases separating them. The chain's CDR3 is CASSQSRLGYGYTF. CDR3 DNA: TGCGCCAGCAGCCAAAGCCGCTTAGGGTATGGCTACACCTTC.

The chain carries TRBV6-5 and TRBJ2-7; a weak D match, TRBD1 (6 bases). CDR1 is MNHEY and CDR2 is SVGAGI in the germline V gene. Trimming shortened V by 4 bases and J by 9 bases, and 25 bases separated the two germline ends. CDR3 length: 16 residues. The CDR3 nucleotides are TGTGCCAGCAGTTTCTCCCGCCGGGCTAACCAAGGGGGGCAGTACTTC. Translated: CASSFSRRANQGGQYF.